Listed below are T cell receptor beta chains from one sample, sequenced in a study of blood T cell repertoires in COVID-19. Profiled with immunoSEQ multiplex PCR; TCRdb holds only in-frame clones, not every one. The sample lists roughly 420,000 clones; 88% were seen once. Sequenced: PBMCs or T cells enriched from blood (not recorded which). These receptors originate from a woman in her twenties or thirties with acute COVID-19. CDR3s include the opening cysteine and the closing phenylalanine or tryptophan. The order of the fields is CDR3 length, D gene, J gene, V gene, clone size, CDR3 protein, CDR3 DNA. A D gene is named only where the DNA matches it firmly. Size is stated for part of the rows, as once, few or many counts, or as a class when the clone is expanded.

cdr3_length: 14
d_call: NA
j_call: TRBJ1-1
v_call: TRBV7-2
clone_size: NA
cdr3_aa: CASSFRTRGTEAFF
cdr3_nt: TGTGCCAGCAGCTTCAGGACCCGGGGCACTGAAGCTTTCTTT

cdr3_length: 12
d_call: NA
j_call: TRBJ1-1
v_call: TRBV20-1
clone_size: NA
cdr3_aa: CSASPGNTEAFF
cdr3_nt: TGCAGTGCTAGTCCCGGGAACACTGAAGCTTTCTTT

cdr3_length: 15
d_call: TRBD1
j_call: TRBJ1-2
v_call: TRBV2
clone_size: few
cdr3_aa: CASSEPGQGHYGYTF
cdr3_nt: TGTGCCAGCAGTGAACCGGGACAGGGGCACTATGGCTACACCTTC

cdr3_length: 15
d_call: TRBD1
j_call: TRBJ1-2
v_call: TRBV30
clone_size: NA
cdr3_aa: CAWSDQGQGGVGYTF
cdr3_nt: TGTGCCTGGAGTGACCAGGGACAGGGAGGGGTAGGCTACACCTTC

cdr3_length: 18
d_call: NA
j_call: TRBJ1-3
v_call: TRBV4-1
clone_size: NA
cdr3_aa: CASSQEGVLVTGGNTIYF
cdr3_nt: TGCGCCAGCAGCCAAGAAGGAGTTTTAGTAACAGGGGGAAACACCATATATTTT

cdr3_length: 15
d_call: TRBD1
j_call: TRBJ1-4
v_call: TRBV7-6
clone_size: NA
cdr3_aa: CASSLGQVFNEKLFF
cdr3_nt: TGTGCCAGCAGCCTCGGACAGGTGTTTAATGAAAAACTGTTTTTT

cdr3_length: 16
d_call: TRBD1
j_call: TRBJ1-4
v_call: TRBV5-1
clone_size: NA
cdr3_aa: CASSSQGSGTNEKLFF
cdr3_nt: TGCGCCAGCAGCTCACAGGGGTCGGGGACTAATGAAAAACTGTTTTTT

cdr3_length: 14
d_call: TRBD1
j_call: TRBJ2-5
v_call: TRBV25-1
clone_size: NA
cdr3_aa: CASNEGGRGETQYF
cdr3_nt: TGTGCCAGCAATGAAGGGGGCAGGGGAGAGACCCAGTACTTC

cdr3_length: 15
d_call: TRBD1
j_call: TRBJ2-7
v_call: TRBV11-2
clone_size: NA
cdr3_aa: CASSFTTGGPYEQYF
cdr3_nt: TGTGCCAGCAGCTTCACGACAGGGGGCCCCTACGAGCAGTACTTC

cdr3_length: 13
d_call: NA
j_call: TRBJ1-2
v_call: TRBV10-3
clone_size: NA
cdr3_aa: CAISESWSYGYTF
cdr3_nt: TGTGCCATCAGTGAGTCCTGGAGCTATGGCTACACCTTC

cdr3_length: 15
d_call: NA
j_call: TRBJ1-2
v_call: TRBV6-6
clone_size: NA
cdr3_aa: CASTPHFEINYGYTF
cdr3_nt: TGTGCCAGCACCCCCCATTTCGAGATTAACTATGGCTACACCTTC

cdr3_length: 13
d_call: TRBD1
j_call: TRBJ1-5
v_call: TRBV7-2
clone_size: NA
cdr3_aa: CASSRQGNQPQHF
cdr3_nt: TGTGCCAGCAGCCGACAGGGGAATCAGCCCCAGCATTTT

cdr3_length: 13
d_call: NA
j_call: TRBJ1-1
v_call: TRBV5-1
clone_size: once
cdr3_aa: CASSVTRDTEAFF
cdr3_nt: TGCGCCAGCAGCGTAACCAGGGACACTGAAGCTTTCTTT

cdr3_length: 15
d_call: NA
j_call: TRBJ2-3
v_call: TRBV24-1
clone_size: once
cdr3_aa: CATSDPGTPLGPQYF
cdr3_nt: TGTGCCACCAGTGATCCCGGGACACCACTCGGCCCGCAGTATTTT

cdr3_length: 21
d_call: NA
j_call: TRBJ2-1
v_call: TRBV4-3
clone_size: NA
cdr3_aa: CASSQDSGSALGPGEYNEQFF
cdr3_nt: TGCGCCAGCAGCCAAGATTCGGGGTCAGCACTGGGTCCGGGGGAATACAATGAGCAGTTCTTC

cdr3_length: 16
d_call: NA
j_call: TRBJ2-1
v_call: TRBV19
clone_size: NA
cdr3_aa: CASSIGRGALPNEQFF
cdr3_nt: TGTGCCAGTAGTATAGGACGGGGGGCCCTTCCGAATGAGCAGTTCTTC

cdr3_length: 15
d_call: TRBD1
j_call: TRBJ1-1
v_call: TRBV7-2
clone_size: NA
cdr3_aa: CASRRPGRGATEAFF
cdr3_nt: TGTGCCAGCAGGCGCCCGGGCAGGGGGGCTACTGAAGCTTTCTTT

cdr3_length: 17
d_call: TRBD1
j_call: TRBJ2-7
v_call: TRBV12-5
clone_size: NA
cdr3_aa: CASGLDGTGGRLGEQYF
cdr3_nt: TGTGCTAGTGGTTTGGACGGGACAGGGGGACGGTTGGGCGAGCAGTACTTC

cdr3_length: 14
d_call: NA
j_call: TRBJ2-7
v_call: TRBV27
clone_size: NA
cdr3_aa: CASSPATGRGEQYF
cdr3_nt: TGTGCCAGCAGCCCTGCTACAGGGAGAGGGGAGCAGTACTTC

cdr3_length: 13
d_call: NA
j_call: TRBJ2-1
v_call: TRBV5-1
clone_size: few
cdr3_aa: CASSKTGVNEQFF
cdr3_nt: TGCGCCAGCAGCAAGACAGGTGTGAATGAGCAGTTCTTC

cdr3_length: 15
d_call: TRBD1
j_call: TRBJ1-6
v_call: TRBV4-3
clone_size: NA
cdr3_aa: CASSRDRDYNSPLHF
cdr3_nt: TGCGCCAGCAGCCGGGACAGGGATTATAATTCACCCCTCCACTTT

cdr3_length: 14
d_call: TRBD1
j_call: TRBJ1-3
v_call: TRBV7-6
clone_size: NA
cdr3_aa: CASSPQTGGNTIYF
cdr3_nt: TGTGCCAGCAGCCCGCAGACAGGGGGAAACACCATATATTTT

cdr3_length: 15
d_call: TRBD1
j_call: TRBJ1-1
v_call: TRBV19
clone_size: NA
cdr3_aa: CASSIQGAGSTEAFF
cdr3_nt: TGTGCCAGTAGTATTCAGGGGGCCGGCAGCACTGAAGCTTTCTTT

cdr3_length: 13
d_call: NA
j_call: TRBJ2-7
v_call: TRBV4-3
clone_size: NA
cdr3_aa: CASSQNTGPEQYF
cdr3_nt: TGCGCCAGCAGCCAAAACACAGGTCCGGAGCAGTACTTC

cdr3_length: 16
d_call: TRBD1
j_call: TRBJ1-2
v_call: TRBV5-1
clone_size: NA
cdr3_aa: CASSFAGGQGVGGYTF
cdr3_nt: TGCGCCAGCAGCTTCGCTGGGGGACAGGGAGTCGGTGGCTACACCTTC

cdr3_length: 16
d_call: TRBD2
j_call: TRBJ2-2
v_call: TRBV5-1
clone_size: NA
cdr3_aa: CASGASGGMNTGELFF
cdr3_nt: TGCGCCTCCGGTGCTAGCGGGGGTATGAACACCGGGGAGCTGTTTTTT

cdr3_length: 14
d_call: TRBD2
j_call: TRBJ2-1
v_call: TRBV24-1
clone_size: once
cdr3_aa: CATSQRGNYNEQFF
cdr3_nt: TGTGCCACCAGTCAGCGGGGGAACTACAATGAGCAGTTCTTC

cdr3_length: 14
d_call: NA
j_call: TRBJ1-2
v_call: TRBV11-2
clone_size: NA
cdr3_aa: CASSLAGQLYGYTF
cdr3_nt: TGTGCCAGCAGCTTAGCGGGACAACTCTATGGCTACACCTTC

cdr3_length: 13
d_call: NA
j_call: TRBJ1-2
v_call: TRBV5-1
clone_size: once
cdr3_aa: CASSEGYSYGYTF
cdr3_nt: TGCGCCAGCAGTGAGGGCTACAGCTATGGCTACACCTTC

cdr3_length: 15
d_call: TRBD1
j_call: TRBJ1-5
v_call: TRBV7-2
clone_size: once
cdr3_aa: CASSPGTGWYQPQHF
cdr3_nt: TGTGCCAGCAGCCCGGGGACAGGGTGGTATCAGCCCCAGCATTTT

cdr3_length: 15
d_call: TRBD1
j_call: TRBJ2-3
v_call: TRBV29-1
clone_size: NA
cdr3_aa: CSVEGTDRDTDTQYF
cdr3_nt: TGCAGCGTTGAAGGGACGGACAGGGATACAGATACGCAGTATTTT

cdr3_length: 15
d_call: NA
j_call: TRBJ1-2
v_call: TRBV4-1
clone_size: NA
cdr3_aa: CASSQAEAGTSGYTF
cdr3_nt: TGCGCCAGCAGCCAAGCCGAGGCCGGGACTTCTGGCTACACCTTC

cdr3_length: 13
d_call: NA
j_call: TRBJ1-1
v_call: TRBV7-8
clone_size: NA
cdr3_aa: CASSFQENTEAFF
cdr3_nt: TGTGCCAGCAGCTTTCAGGAGAACACTGAAGCTTTCTTT

cdr3_length: 17
d_call: NA
j_call: TRBJ1-3
v_call: TRBV3-1/TRBV3-2
clone_size: few
cdr3_aa: CASSQWFRQNSGNTIYF
cdr3_nt: TGTGCCAGCAGCCAATGGTTCCGACAGAACTCTGGAAACACCATATATTTT